This T cell receptor beta chain was captured in a study of cytomegalovirus exposure and HLA in healthy donors. The study, taken as a whole, reports: Per a later analysis, under 20,000 TCR beta sequences showed association with HLA alleles at 0.05 false discovery rate. With high specificity and sensitivity, the classifier reportedly diagnosed cytomegalovirus status. Sequencing probably produced one cluster of sequence variants that were highly shared.

This PCR relied on a set of 60 Vbeta primers and 13 Jbeta primers. Produced via immunoSEQ multiplex PCR; TCRdb's table is partial and in-frame only. The sample contains 110,000 or so clones, about four fifths of which appear only once. Nominally healthy donors provided the samples, though records likely missed some immune exposures. CDR1 and CDR2 (germline): MNHNS, SASEGT. The CDR3 sequence is 15 residues long. The J segment lost 2 bases and the V segment lost 4 bases, leaving 8 bases of the junction unmatched. With regard to this clone: What it binds is not known.

The V and J genes are TRBV6-1 and TRBJ2-7; 7 bases fit TRBD2. Sequencing was done on a sample of PBMCs. The TCR sequence derives from a young woman in good health and CMV-seronegative. CDR3 protein: CASSAPSGLAYEQYF. DNA of the CDR3: TGTGCCAGCAGTGCGCCTAGCGGACTCGCCTACGAGCAGTACTTC.